What follows describes a single T cell receptor (beta chain). This clone was seen once. Its recognized antigen is unknown. No base quality values were provided; no much bigger clone lies one nucleotide off. These data originate in a study of blood T cell repertoires in COVID-19 (dated by TCRdb to the early 2020s). Concerning the study at large: Samples from collaborators originated in the United States, Italy and Spain and spanned both the acute and convalescent phases of COVID-19. HLA class I and class II types, where available, came from metadata supplied by the sample provider rather than from assay-based typing. Deeply sampled blood TCRbeta repertoires from subjects exposed to, actively infected with, or recovered from COVID-19 were included in the dataset. The repertoires were released in a freely available public database intended as a resource for research on the immune response to SARS-CoV-2. The sample metadata nearly always contained a de-identified subject ID, COVID-19 status, age in years and sex. The samples were drawn from two sources: the first 160 participants of the ongoing ImmuneRACE study, and 950 to 1,500 subjects contributed by 6 global collaborators. The material from the prospective study consisted of cDNA or gDNA derived from T cells, B-cell-depleted T cells, or PBMCs. What the work shows at the level of the full study, not this receptor alone: How much clinical and demographic metadata was included differed by source and by participant, and the metadata was provided uncurated.

Counted from cysteine to phenylalanine, this CDR3 has 15 amino acids. The only DNA kept is the CDR3, 45 bases in frame from the first base. V lost 0 bases and J lost 5 bases; the stretch between them is 13 bases long. Looking up the germline V gene yields CDR1 MNHEY and CDR2 SVGEGT. The immunoSEQ Assay, a bias-controlled multiplex PCR, was used to amplify TCRbeta CDR3 regions from genomic DNA. In the paper's pipeline: Nucleated cell counts per sample were estimated from amplification of reference gene primers within the assay. To quantify the absolute abundance of each unique TCRbeta CDR3 rearrangement, sequence reads were collapsed and filtered. Productive Simpson clonality was computed per sample as the square root of Simpson's diversity index over productive rearrangements. In TCRdb, the immuneACCESS table is reduced to in-frame sequences with V and J assigned. These tables do not hold every clone; where another copy was compared, an unresolved V gene accounts for under half, and the others remain unexplained. That table furnishes V, J and clone size, whereas the DNA furnished D and trimming. In all, the sample holds about 86,000 clones, and roughly 88% of those were seen once. The top ten clones comprise roughly a third of the sample.

Whole blood was collected in K2EDTA tubes by collaborating institutions according to the institutions' own protocols. Collaborator samples were shipped for TCRbeta analysis as frozen whole blood, isolated PBMCs, or DNA extracted from either sample type. The clonotype was recovered from a woman over 75 with active or convalescent COVID-19. The chain links TRBV6-2 or TRBV6-3 with TRBJ1-2; TRBD1 might be the D gene, on 6 matching bases. Sequencing was carried out using peripheral blood. Here the CDR3 is given as CASSYSHREGYGYTF. The nucleotides are TGTGCCAGCAGTTACTCGCACAGGGAAGGGTATGGCTACACCTTC.